The next 19 T cell receptor beta chains were all read from a single sample in a study of beta chain features in type 1 diabetes. Sequencing targeted expressed TCRB transcripts, as all isolated RNA had been reverse transcribed. Measured with immunoSEQ multiplex PCR; TCRdb has only the in-frame clones, and not every one. The sample includes roughly 450,000 clones, roughly 11% of them seen just once. The sequencing sample was made of naive CD4+ T cells from blood. These receptors originate from a woman aged 18-29 years in good health.

The J gene is TRBJ1-1, the V gene TRBV5-1; unclear D gene. There are 15 residues in the CDR3. Germline V gives CDR1 SGHRS, CDR2 YFSETQ. V lost 0 bases, J lost 5 bases, and 14 bases lay in between. In DNA form, the CDR3 reads TGCGCCAGCAGCTTGGTCCCGAACGGTGGGACTGAAGCTTTCTTT. It encodes CASSLVPNGGTEAFF.

This clone came up a few times. The chain links TRBV29-1 to TRBJ2-7; 7 bases are a match to TRBD2. V trimming: 3 bases; J trimming: 4 bases; junction bases outside the gene matches: 12. Germline V gene data show CDR1 as SQVTM and CDR2 as ANQGSEA. The CDR3 length is 15 residues. CDR3 region: CSVDLRGGRGYEQYF. CDR3 DNA: TGCAGCGTTGATCTTCGGGGCGGGAGAGGTTACGAGCAGTACTTC.

This clone has just a few counts. This chain links TRBV11-3 with TRBJ1-1; D remains ambiguous. V was trimmed by 1 base and J by 7 bases, leaving 7 bases between them. The CDR3 is 12 amino acids. CDR1 is SGHNT, CDR2 YENEEA, per germline. The CDR3 reads CASSLALGEAFF. DNA of the CDR3: TGTGCCAGCAGCTTAGCTCTCGGTGAAGCTTTCTTT.

The genes are TRBV16 and TRBJ1-5; weak D call: TRBD1 (5 bases). CDR3 size: 13 residues. The germline gives CDR1 KGHSY, CDR2 FQNENV. The V gene lost 3 bases and the J gene lost 4 bases, with 7 bases spanning the gap. The CDR3 sequence: CASSQGRNQPQHF. As DNA, the CDR3 is TGTGCCAGCAGCCAGGGGCGGAATCAGCCCCAGCATTTT. The full variable domain, with the rest looked up from reference TRBV16 and TRBJ1-5, is GEEVAQTPKHLVRGEGQKAKLYCAPIKGHSYVFWYQQVLKNEFKFLISFQNENVFDETGMPKERFSAKCLPNSPCSLEIQATKLEDSAVYFCASSQGRNQPQHFGDGTRLSIL.

Only a few counts were recorded for this clone. The chain carries TRBV4-2 and TRBJ2-5, with D possibly called TRBD1 or TRBD2 (5 bases each). Trimming took off 1 base at V and 1 base at J, with 10 bases between the two ends. Germline CDR1 reads LGHNA; CDR2 reads YNFKEQ. The length of the CDR3 is 15 residues. The CDR3 sequence is CASSQVRGAQETQYF. In nucleotides, the CDR3 is TGTGCCAGCAGCCAAGTGAGAGGGGCCCAAGAGACCCAGTACTTC.

This chain uses TRBV7-2 with TRBJ2-5; TRBD1 matches 8 bases. Germline V lookup: CDR1 SGHTA, CDR2 FQGNSA. Trimming at V came to 5 bases and at J to 5 bases, leaving 13 bases not matched to a gene. The CDR3 spans 16 residues. The CDR3, as DNA: TGTGCCAGCAGCAAAGGACAGGGAAGACAGGGGGAGACCCAGTACTTC. This sequence encodes CASSKGQGRQGETQYF.

The CDR3 sequence is CASSYSEAFF. DNA of the CDR3: TGTGCCAGCAGTTACTCTGAAGCTTTCTTT. V gene TRBV6-6 combines with J gene TRBJ1-1; D unresolved. Deletions cut 0 bases from V and 7 bases from J, with 0 bases between. The CDR3 contains 10 residues. CDR1 and CDR2 from the germline V gene are MNHNY and SVGAGI (reference sequence).

This clone has more than one count but fewer than ten. The genes are TRBV5-1 and TRBJ2-5; no definite D call. This CDR3 spans 14 amino acids. Germline assignment: CDR1 SGHRS and CDR2 YFSETQ. Trimming removed 3 bases from V and 4 bases from J, with 13 bases in between. In DNA form, the CDR3 reads TGCGCCAGCAGCTCCCCTGAGTCCGGAGAGACCCAGTACTTC. Amino acid sequence: CASSSPESGETQYF.

This clone has only a few counts. The V call is TRBV4-3, the J call TRBJ2-3, with 9 positions matching TRBD2. CDR1 and CDR2 (germline): LGHNA, YSLEER. J was trimmed by 2 bases and V by 1 base; bases with no gene match: 1. The CDR3 covers 15 residues. CDR3 bases: TGCGCCAGCAGCCAAGTAGCGGGAGCCACAGATACGCAGTATTTT. Protein: CASSQVAGATDTQYF.

This clone has just a few counts. The chain combines TRBV9 with TRBJ2-7; D ambiguous. The CDR3 loop spans 15 amino acids. Trimming left V 0 bases short and J 3 bases short, with 13 bases between. In germline, CDR1 is SGDLS, CDR2 YYNGEE. The CDR3 loop reads CASSVESGRIYEQYF. DNA of the CDR3: TGTGCCAGCAGCGTAGAATCGGGTAGGATCTACGAGCAGTACTTC.

V and J are TRBV25-1 and TRBJ2-3, with 10 nucleotides matching TRBD1. The CDR3 contains 15 residues. V shed 3 bases, J shed 7 bases, and the junction held 7 bases outside the gene matches. Germline V gene sequence: CDR1 MGHDK, CDR2 SYGVNS. The CDR3 here is CASSEVGQGRNTQYF. For the CDR3, the DNA is TGTGCCAGCAGTGAGGTGGGACAGGGGAGGAATACGCAGTATTTT.

This clone was seen more than once but under ten times. The chain recombines TRBV29-1 with TRBJ1-2; D call uncertain. V gave up 3 bases and J gave up 4 bases, with 9 bases separating them. Germline V gene data show CDR1 as SQVTM and CDR2 as ANQGSEA. The CDR3 is made up of 12 amino acids. The DNA for the CDR3 is TGCAGCGTTGAGGCACCCAGCTATGGCTACACCTTC. Its protein product is CSVEAPSYGYTF.

In this sample, this clone turned up a few times. This rearrangement joins TRBV7-9 to TRBJ2-1, with no clear D. The CDR3 loop spans 13 amino acids. The germline V and J ends were trimmed by 3 bases and 8 bases, with 11 bases remaining between them. Germline V gives CDR1 SEHNR, CDR2 FQNEAQ (reference sequence). CDR3 sequence (DNA): TGTGCCAGCAGCTTTCAATACCCCGATGAGCAGTTCTTC. This codes for CASSFQYPDEQFF.

This clone was seen more than once but under ten times. The V and J genes are TRBV7-9 and TRBJ2-1; D gene uncertain. Deletions cut 5 bases from V and 6 bases from J, with 11 bases between. The germline V gene has CDR1 SEHNR and CDR2 FQNEAQ (reference sequence). This CDR3 region has 13 residues. DNA for the CDR3: TGTGCCAGCAGCCACTCAGGCGCCAATGAGCAGTTCTTC. As protein: CASSHSGANEQFF.

This chain uses TRBV5-1 with TRBJ2-7; maybe TRBD1 (6 bases). V was shortened by 0 bases and J by 3 bases, with 7 bases between the two germline ends. Germline CDR1 SGHRS, CDR2 YFSETQ. This CDR3 spans 13 amino acids. The CDR3 DNA reads TGCGCCAGCAGCTTGGGACAGGACTACGAGCAGTACGTC. Residues: CASSLGQDYEQYV.

The sample holds a few counts of this clone. The chain uses TRBV7-2 and TRBJ1-6, with a tentative D call TRBD1 (6 bases). There are 15 residues in the CDR3. Germline loops: CDR1 SGHTA, CDR2 FQGNSA. Trimming shortened V by 2 bases and J by 7 bases, and 12 bases separated the two germline ends. CDR3 loop: CASSLRQGSNSPLHF. The CDR3 nucleotides are TGTGCCAGCAGCTTAAGGCAGGGGTCCAATTCACCCCTCCACTTT. Drawing the rest from reference TRBV7-2 and TRBJ1-6, the complete variable domain is GAGVSQSPSNKVTEKGKDVELRCDPISGHTALYWYRQSLGQGLEFLIYFQGNSAPDKSGLPSDRFSAERTGGSVSTLTIQRTQQEDSAVYLCASSLRQGSNSPLHFGNGTRLTVT.

This clone was found a few times. The chain couples TRBV6-6 to TRBJ2-7; a possible D gene is TRBD1 (6 bases). The CDR3 extends over 12 amino acids. V gave up 9 bases and J gave up 3 bases, with 12 bases separating them. Germline CDR1 MNHNY, CDR2 SVGAGI (reference sequence). CDR3 protein: CASRQASYEQYF. The CDR3, as DNA: TGTGCCAGTAGACAGGCGAGCTACGAGCAGTACTTC.

The gene calls are TRBV7-3 and TRBJ2-2; the D is unclear. Germline V gene sequence: CDR1 SGHTA, CDR2 FQGTGA. The V end lost 0 bases, the J end lost 5 bases, and 7 bases lay between the germline ends. The CDR3 contains 14 residues. CDR3 bases: TGTGCCAGCAGCTTAACGGACCTAACCGGGGAGCTGTTTTTT. Its protein product is CASSLTDLTGELFF.

As regards this clone: In the same sample, other DNA sequences code for this CDR3. V is TRBV4-1 and J is TRBJ1-1, with 8 positions matching TRBD1. Germline V gene sequence: CDR1 MGHRA, CDR2 YSYEKL. The CDR3 sequence is 16 residues long. V shed 1 base and J 1 base; nucleotides not matched to a gene: 5. CDR3 sequence: CASSQVGQGRNTEAFF. Written as DNA, the CDR3 is TGCGCCAGCAGCCAAGTTGGACAGGGCCGGAACACTGAAGCTTTCTTT.